This TCR beta chain originates from a study of T-cell reconstitution after alpha-beta-depleted transplantation in children. Points from the study as a whole: Surviving recipient T cells and thymic progenitors underlay high day-60 TCRbeta diversity in some patients. A year post-transplant, T-cell counts and diversity derived mostly from newly produced T cells.

Unique molecular identifiers were incorporated into the prepared TCRbeta library. TCRdb itself ran the PCR reads through MiXCR, one entry per CDR3 protein. This sample has approximately 200,000 distinct CDR3 sequences; roughly 6.3% occur once, and the top ten carry roughly 4.8%. Germline V gives CDR1 ENHRY, CDR2 SYGVKD. This CDR3 contains 16 residues. V lost 2 bases to trimming and J lost 5 bases, with 15 bases between them. This clonotype was counted many times. The antigen is unknown. The TCR sequence derives from a girl in the first two years of life with combined immunodeficiency, due to receive a stem cell transplant. The chain is built from TRBV10-3 and TRBJ2-2; D might be TRBD1 or TRBD2, each matching 5 bases. The sequenced sample was PBMCs, obtained before TCRalphabeta/CD19-depleted stem cell transplant. The CDR3, as DNA: TGTGCCATCAGTGAGGATAACAGGACTCCAACCGGGGAGCTGTTTTTT. Protein sequence: CAISEDNRTPTGELFF.